Listed below are T cell receptor beta chains from one sample, sequenced in a study of blood T cell repertoires in COVID-19. Assay: immunoSEQ multiplex PCR; the TCRdb copy retains only in-frame clones and omits some. Counted here are fewer than 450,000 clones, 80% to 90% occurring once; the ten biggest clones make up about 6%. Sequenced: peripheral blood. The receptor set was obtained from a woman in her forties or fifties with COVID-19, enrolled during active disease. CDR3s include the opening cysteine and the closing phenylalanine or tryptophan. The D gene is left open where the match is weak. Only some rows state a clone size, as once, few, many or a class for expanded clones.

d_gene: NA; j_gene: TRBJ2-5; v_gene: TRBV5-8; abundance: NA; CDR3nt: TGTGCCAGCAGCTTTTCGGGGGGCAAGACCCAGTACTTC; CDR3aa: CASSFSGGKTQYF
d_gene: NA; j_gene: TRBJ2-4; v_gene: TRBV27; abundance: NA; CDR3nt: TGTGCCAGCAGTTTATGGACAGCATTAGCCAAAAACATTCAGTACTTC; CDR3aa: CASSLWTALAKNIQYF
d_gene: NA; j_gene: TRBJ2-7; v_gene: TRBV28; abundance: NA; CDR3nt: TGTGCCAGCAGTTTCAAGGGGATTTTCTACGAGCAGTACTTC; CDR3aa: CASSFKGIFYEQYF
d_gene: NA; j_gene: TRBJ2-3; v_gene: TRBV30; abundance: NA; CDR3nt: TGTGCCTGGAGGGGGGGAGATACGCAGTATTTT; CDR3aa: CAWRGGDTQYF
d_gene: NA; j_gene: TRBJ1-5; v_gene: TRBV7-2; abundance: once; CDR3nt: TGTGCCAGCAGCGCAGCGGGGGGGAGGGTAATTAGCAATCAGCCCCAGCATTTT; CDR3aa: CASSAAGGRVISNQPQHF
d_gene: NA; j_gene: TRBJ1-6; v_gene: TRBV3-1/TRBV3-2; abundance: few; CDR3nt: TGTGCCAGCACCCAAGGACTTTCACCCCTCCACTTT; CDR3aa: CASTQGLSPLHF
d_gene: NA; j_gene: TRBJ1-1; v_gene: TRBV9; abundance: NA; CDR3nt: TGTGCCAGCAGCGTAGTAGCGAGCACTGAAGCTTTCTTT; CDR3aa: CASSVVASTEAFF
d_gene: NA; j_gene: TRBJ2-7; v_gene: TRBV24-1; abundance: once; CDR3nt: TGTGCCACCAGTGATTCGGGAAAAGACAGGAGCTCCTACGAGCAGTACTTC; CDR3aa: CATSDSGKDRSSYEQYF
d_gene: NA; j_gene: TRBJ1-2; v_gene: TRBV29-1; abundance: NA; CDR3nt: TGCAGCGTTGTAAGGGGCTATGGCTACACCTTC; CDR3aa: CSVVRGYGYTF
d_gene: TRBD1; j_gene: TRBJ1-1; v_gene: TRBV5-1; abundance: NA; CDR3nt: TGCGCCAGCAGCTTGAACAGGGGGATCACTGAAGCTTTCTTT; CDR3aa: CASSLNRGITEAFF
d_gene: NA; j_gene: TRBJ1-1; v_gene: TRBV11-3; abundance: NA; CDR3nt: TGTGCCAGCAGCTTAGACGGTACTAACACTGAAGCTTTCTTT; CDR3aa: CASSLDGTNTEAFF
d_gene: NA; j_gene: TRBJ2-7; v_gene: TRBV5-1; abundance: NA; CDR3nt: TGCGCCAGTCTCCGGGACAACTCCTACGAGCAGTACTTC; CDR3aa: CASLRDNSYEQYF
d_gene: NA; j_gene: TRBJ1-6; v_gene: TRBV18; abundance: NA; CDR3nt: TGTGCCAGCTCACCGACAGCCGCCAACAATTCACCCCTCCACTTT; CDR3aa: CASSPTAANNSPLHF
d_gene: TRBD2; j_gene: TRBJ2-3; v_gene: TRBV30; abundance: NA; CDR3nt: TGTGCCTGGAGTGTAGGCGGGAGGAAGTATTTT; CDR3aa: CAWSVGGRKYF
d_gene: TRBD1; j_gene: TRBJ1-1; v_gene: TRBV7-2; abundance: NA; CDR3nt: TGTGCCAGCAGCCCCCTCCCCGGGACAGGGGGCGCGGGCACTGAAGCTTTCTTT; CDR3aa: CASSPLPGTGGAGTEAFF
d_gene: TRBD2; j_gene: TRBJ2-3; v_gene: TRBV3-1/TRBV3-2; abundance: NA; CDR3nt: TGTGCCAGCAGCCAAGATCGGGGCGGGAGGGCCAGGGCAGATACGCAGTATTTT; CDR3aa: CASSQDRGGRARADTQYF
d_gene: NA; j_gene: TRBJ2-1; v_gene: TRBV6-5; abundance: NA; CDR3nt: TGTGCCAGCAAAATATACAATGAGCAGTTCTTC; CDR3aa: CASKIYNEQFF
d_gene: NA; j_gene: TRBJ1-2; v_gene: TRBV11-2; abundance: NA; CDR3nt: TGTGCCAGCAGATATTCGGATGGCTACACCTTC; CDR3aa: CASRYSDGYTF
d_gene: TRBD1; j_gene: TRBJ2-7; v_gene: TRBV5-5; abundance: NA; CDR3nt: TGTGCCAGCAGCCCTCCTCCGGGGACAGACGAGCAGTACTTC; CDR3aa: CASSPPPGTDEQYF
d_gene: NA; j_gene: TRBJ2-1; v_gene: TRBV11-3; abundance: once; CDR3nt: TGTGCCAGCAGCGCGGGACAGCCGGACTACAATGAGCAGTTCTTC; CDR3aa: CASSAGQPDYNEQFF
d_gene: TRBD1; j_gene: TRBJ1-3; v_gene: TRBV7-9; abundance: NA; CDR3nt: TGTGCCAGCAGCTTCGAGGGACAGTTTCTCTCTGGAAACACCATATATTTT; CDR3aa: CASSFEGQFLSGNTIYF
d_gene: NA; j_gene: TRBJ2-7; v_gene: TRBV27; abundance: NA; CDR3nt: TGTGCCAGCAGTTTGATCAACAGGGACGACTACGAGCAGTACTTC; CDR3aa: CASSLINRDDYEQYF
d_gene: TRBD1; j_gene: TRBJ1-2; v_gene: TRBV19; abundance: NA; CDR3nt: TGTGCCAGTAGTACCAGGGACAGGGTAATGAGTGGCTACACCTTC; CDR3aa: CASSTRDRVMSGYTF
d_gene: NA; j_gene: TRBJ1-2; v_gene: TRBV28; abundance: NA; CDR3nt: TGTGCCAGCAGTTTAGGCGGGGCTAGAAGCGGCTATGGCTACACCTTC; CDR3aa: CASSLGGARSGYGYTF
d_gene: NA; j_gene: TRBJ2-1; v_gene: TRBV11-2; abundance: NA; CDR3nt: TGTGCCAGCGCGCTCGCGGCTGGAAGCGGAACCTACAATGAGCAGTTCTTC; CDR3aa: CASALAAGSGTYNEQFF
d_gene: TRBD1; j_gene: TRBJ1-5; v_gene: TRBV19; abundance: NA; CDR3nt: TGTGCCAGTAGTATTAGACAGGGTGGTCAGCCCCAGCATTTT; CDR3aa: CASSIRQGGQPQHF
d_gene: TRBD1; j_gene: TRBJ2-7; v_gene: TRBV11-3; abundance: few; CDR3nt: TGTGCCAGCAGCTTGTCAGGGGGCCAATACGAGCAGTACTTC; CDR3aa: CASSLSGGQYEQYF
d_gene: TRBD2; j_gene: TRBJ2-1; v_gene: TRBV6-5; abundance: NA; CDR3nt: TGTGCCAGCAGTTTAGCGGGACCACACAATGAGCAGTTCTTC; CDR3aa: CASSLAGPHNEQFF
d_gene: NA; j_gene: TRBJ2-5; v_gene: TRBV11-3; abundance: NA; CDR3nt: TGTGCCAGCAGCTTAGCGGGGTCCCAAGAGACCCAGTACTTC; CDR3aa: CASSLAGSQETQYF
d_gene: NA; j_gene: TRBJ1-5; v_gene: TRBV2; abundance: NA; CDR3nt: TGTGCCAGCAGTGAAGGCGCGCATAGCAATCAGCCCCAGCATTTT; CDR3aa: CASSEGAHSNQPQHF
d_gene: TRBD1; j_gene: TRBJ1-2; v_gene: TRBV5-1; abundance: NA; CDR3nt: TGCGCCAGCAGCTTGGTAGGGGGCTCGGCCTATGGCTACACCTTC; CDR3aa: CASSLVGGSAYGYTF
d_gene: TRBD1; j_gene: TRBJ2-6; v_gene: TRBV25-1; abundance: once; CDR3nt: TGTGCCAGCAGTGAGACAGGGGTCTTCTCTGGGGCCAACGTCCTGACTTTC; CDR3aa: CASSETGVFSGANVLTF
d_gene: NA; j_gene: TRBJ2-1; v_gene: TRBV29-1; abundance: NA; CDR3nt: TGCAGCGTTGAAGCCCGGGGGAGGGGGGAGCAGTTCTTC; CDR3aa: CSVEARGRGEQFF
d_gene: TRBD1; j_gene: TRBJ2-5; v_gene: TRBV19; abundance: NA; CDR3nt: TGTGCCAGTAGACCTCAACAGGGGACGGGGGAGACCCAGTACTTC; CDR3aa: CASRPQQGTGETQYF
d_gene: TRBD1; j_gene: TRBJ2-2; v_gene: TRBV4-2; abundance: once; CDR3nt: TGTGCCAGCAGCCAGGTGGGACAGACAACCGGGGAGCTGTTTTTT; CDR3aa: CASSQVGQTTGELFF
d_gene: TRBD2; j_gene: TRBJ2-7; v_gene: TRBV7-9; abundance: NA; CDR3nt: TGTGCCAGCAGCCCCCGGCTAGCGGGAGCCTACGAGCAGTACTTC; CDR3aa: CASSPRLAGAYEQYF
d_gene: TRBD1; j_gene: TRBJ2-7; v_gene: TRBV30; abundance: NA; CDR3nt: TGTGCCTGGCAAACCGGGACAGGGGCCTACGAGCAGTACTTC; CDR3aa: CAWQTGTGAYEQYF
d_gene: NA; j_gene: TRBJ2-5; v_gene: TRBV11-3; abundance: NA; CDR3nt: TGTGCCAGCAGCGACAGATCGGAAGAGACCCAGTACTTC; CDR3aa: CASSDRSEETQYF
d_gene: TRBD1; j_gene: TRBJ2-1; v_gene: TRBV11-2; abundance: NA; CDR3nt: TGTGCCAGCAGCTCTCAGGGGGCTTCCTACAATGAGCAGTTCTTC; CDR3aa: CASSSQGASYNEQFF
d_gene: TRBD1; j_gene: TRBJ1-1; v_gene: TRBV5-1; abundance: few; CDR3nt: TGCGCCAGCTTTGACAGGGCCGGCTCTGAAGCTTTCTTT; CDR3aa: CASFDRAGSEAFF
d_gene: NA; j_gene: TRBJ2-6; v_gene: TRBV30; abundance: NA; CDR3nt: TGTGCCTGGAGTGTTAGTTCCTCTGGGGCCAACGTCCTGACTTTC; CDR3aa: CAWSVSSSGANVLTF